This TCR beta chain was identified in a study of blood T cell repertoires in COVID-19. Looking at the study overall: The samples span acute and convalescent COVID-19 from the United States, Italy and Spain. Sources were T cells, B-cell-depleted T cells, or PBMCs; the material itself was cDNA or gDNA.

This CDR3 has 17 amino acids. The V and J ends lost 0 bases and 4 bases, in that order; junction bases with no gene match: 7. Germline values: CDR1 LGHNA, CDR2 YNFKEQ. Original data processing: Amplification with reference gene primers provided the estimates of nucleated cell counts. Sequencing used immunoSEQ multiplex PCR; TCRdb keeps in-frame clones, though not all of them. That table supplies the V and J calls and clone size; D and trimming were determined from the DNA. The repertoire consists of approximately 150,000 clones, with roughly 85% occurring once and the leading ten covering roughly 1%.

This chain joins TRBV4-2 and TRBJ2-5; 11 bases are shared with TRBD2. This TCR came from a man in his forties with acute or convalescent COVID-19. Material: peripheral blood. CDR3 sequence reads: CASSQDAPSGGRETQYF. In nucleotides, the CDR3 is TGTGCCAGCAGCCAAGATGCACCTAGCGGGGGGCGAGAGACCCAGTACTTC.